Below are 30 T cell receptor beta chains sequenced from a single sample in a study of post-analysis software for immune sequencing data. Unique molecular identifiers were present in the TCR beta cDNA libraries. MiXCR was run by TCRdb on the PCR reads, yielding one entry per CDR3 protein. The top ten clones hold under 30% of a sample with some 160,000 distinct CDR3 sequences, roughly 40% of them seen once. The sample was blood, taken after autologous hematopoietic stem cell transplantation. These receptors all stem from a girl aged 10-17 years with multiple sclerosis.

The CDR3 here is CASSRTGVGNEQYF. CDR3 sequence (DNA): TGTGCCAGCAGCAGGACAGGGGTAGGGAACGAGCAGTACTTC. The chain links TRBV28 to TRBJ2-7, with TRBD1 matching over 9 bases. Germline V gives CDR1 MDHEN, CDR2 SYDVKM. This CDR3 comprises 14 residues. J was trimmed by 5 bases and V by 6 bases; bases with no gene match: 8.

V gene TRBV13 combines with J gene TRBJ2-5, with 7 positions matching TRBD2. The CDR3 contains 16 residues. CDR1 is PRHDT and CDR2 is FYEKMQ in the germline V gene (reference sequence). V was clipped by 1 base and J by 11 bases; unmatched bases: 16. The CDR3 coding sequence is TGTGCCAGCAGCTTAGCGGCTAGCGGATCCTACAATGAGCAGTACTTC. Its translation is CASSLAASGSYNEQYF.

This clonotype came up many times. The gene calls are TRBV20-1 and TRBJ2-7, with 8 bases aligning to TRBD2. The CDR3 extends over 15 amino acids. Per germline, CDR1 DFQATT and CDR2 SNEGSKA (reference sequence). After removal of 6 bases from V and 3 bases from J, the junction contained 13 bases not matched to a gene. The DNA of the CDR3 is TGCAGTGCCGGAGACGTAGCGGGACTTCTCTACGAGCAGTACTTC. It is translated as CSAGDVAGLLYEQYF.

In this sample, this clonotype turned up once. The rearrangement joins TRBV27 to TRBJ2-1; D tentatively fits TRBD1 or TRBD2 (5 bases each). Trimming took off 9 bases at V and 7 bases at J, with 22 bases between the two ends. Germline V lookup: CDR1 MNHEY, CDR2 SMNVEV (reference sequence). The CDR3 runs to 15 residues. CDR3 coding DNA: TGTGCCAGTGTCCCCCACGGGACGCCACCGAATGAGCAGTTCTTC. Translating gives CASVPHGTPPNEQFF.

The chain is built from TRBV18 and TRBJ2-3; unclear D gene. CDR3 length: 12 residues. Trimming stripped 9 bases from V and 0 bases from J, with 7 bases between. Germline V gene sequence: CDR1 KGHSH, CDR2 LQKENI. CDR3 sequence (DNA): TGTGCCAGTCATGAAAGCACAGATACGCAGTATTTT. This codes for CASHESTDTQYF.

In its sample, this clonotype was seen a few times. The genes are TRBV29-1 and TRBJ2-5; D is tentatively TRBD1 or TRBD2 (5 bases each). Germline CDR1 and CDR2: SQVTM and ANQGSEA. The length of the CDR3 is 11 residues. The ends were cut back, 5 bases at V and 8 bases at J, with 12 bases in the middle. The CDR3 nucleotides read TGCAGCGTTCTAGAGGGGATAACCCAGTACTTC. Residues: CSVLEGITQYF.

This chain connects TRBV4-1 to TRBJ2-6; D uncertain. V dropped 1 base and J dropped 0 bases, with 13 bases sitting between them. CDR1 and CDR2 (germline): MGHRA, YSYEKL. This CDR3 comprises 18 residues. This CDR3 is CASSQGPDWDSGANVLTF. CDR3 DNA sequence: TGCGCCAGCAGCCAAGGCCCCGACTGGGACTCTGGGGCCAACGTCCTGACTTTC.

This clonotype was observed a single time. The chain joins TRBV20-1 to TRBJ1-2, with D possibly TRBD1 on 6 matching bases. Germline values: CDR1 DFQATT, CDR2 SNEGSKA (reference sequence). The V gene lost 6 bases and the J gene lost 3 bases, with 17 bases spanning the gap. The CDR3 length is 14 residues. In DNA form, the CDR3 reads TGCAGTGCCCCCCGACTGAGGGGGGACTATGGCTACACCTTC. Its protein product is CSAPRLRGDYGYTF.

This clonotype was seen a few times. The rearrangement links TRBV7-9 to TRBJ2-1; 11 nucleotides line up with TRBD2. This CDR3 has 17 amino acids. From germline, CDR1 is SEHNR and CDR2 FQNEAQ (reference sequence). V lost 0 bases, J lost 10 bases, and 11 bases stayed unmatched. The CDR3, as DNA: TGTGCCAGCAGCTTAGCCCGAACTAGCGGGGGTCCACGAGAGCAGTTCTTC. Translated: CASSLARTSGGPREQFF.

This clonotype was recorded many times. The rearrangement uses TRBV21-1 and TRBJ2-5. TRBV21-1 is a pseudogene. This CDR3 contains 14 residues. As DNA, the CDR3 is TGTGCCAGCAGCAAAGAATTTACTCAAGAGACCCAGTACTTC. Protein sequence: CASSKEFTQETQYF.

This clonotype was seen a handful of times. The chain couples TRBV29-1 to TRBJ1-1, with a tentative D call TRBD1 (6 bases). The V and J ends lost 5 bases and 4 bases respectively, with 14 bases between them. Germline values: CDR1 SQVTM, CDR2 ANQGSEA. CDR3 length: 13 amino acids. The CDR3 sequence: CSVNNREATEAFF. For the CDR3, the DNA is TGCAGCGTTAATAACAGGGAGGCCACTGAAGCTTTCTTT.

This clonotype has ten or more counts. This chain uses TRBV6-5 with TRBJ2-1; TRBD2 might be the D (6 bases). Germline V gene data show CDR1 as MNHEY and CDR2 as SVGAGI. The CDR3 is 19 residues long. V lost 2 bases, J lost 2 bases, and 22 bases lay in between. CDR3 region: CASSYGDFVGEATYNEQFF. CDR3 nucleotides: TGTGCCAGCAGTTACGGGGATTTTGTGGGGGAGGCAACCTACAATGAGCAGTTCTTC.

This chain joins TRBV29-1 and TRBJ2-7, with 9 bases identical to TRBD1. From germline, CDR1 is SQVTM and CDR2 ANQGSEA. The CDR3 runs 12 residues. The CDR3 coding sequence is TGCAACGTACGACAGGGGGAGCGCGAGCAGTACTTC. Amino acids: CNVRQGEREQYF.

This clonotype has only one observation. The V call is TRBV12-3 or TRBV12-4, the J call TRBJ2-5; a possible D gene is TRBD1 (6 bases). The J call may be mistaken, given a closer DNA end match to TRBJ2-7. The CDR3 is 13 amino acids. This CDR3 reads CASSSGVAREQYF. The DNA of the CDR3 is TGTGCCAGCAGTTCAGGGGTAGCGCGCGAGCAGTACTTC.

The table lists this clonotype with a few counts. The chain couples TRBV20-1 to TRBJ2-1; a weak D match, TRBD2 (6 bases). Trimming left V 0 bases short and J 5 bases short, with 14 bases between. CDR3 size: 15 residues. The germline CDR1 and CDR2 sequences are DFQATT and SNEGSKA (reference sequence). The CDR3 loop is CSARDGGTPHNEQFF. CDR3 bases: TGCAGTGCTAGAGATGGGGGGACGCCTCACAATGAGCAGTTCTTC.

In its sample, this clonotype was seen a few times. Here the CDR3 DNA reads TGTGCCAGCAGCCCGACAGGGAAAGATACGCAGTATTTT. The encoded protein is CASSPTGKDTQYF. The gene calls are TRBV11-1 and TRBJ2-3; 7 bases map to TRBD1. J lost 5 bases, V lost 5 bases, and 4 bases had no gene match. Looked up from germline, CDR1 is SGHAT and CDR2 is FQDESV (reference sequence). This CDR3 comprises 13 residues.

For the CDR3, the DNA is TGTGCCAGCAGTGCCCTGGCGGGGACAGAGTCGAAGACCCAGTACTTC. The encoded protein is CASSALAGTESKTQYF. V gene TRBV28 combines with J gene TRBJ2-5, with TRBD1 as a possible D gene (7 bases). The CDR3 consists of 16 residues. Germline lookup yields CDR1 MDHEN and CDR2 SYDVKM. V was trimmed by 5 bases and J by 6 bases, leaving 22 bases between them.

The CDR3 protein is CATRGRCLSDTQYF. The CDR3 DNA sequence: TGTGCCACCAGGGGTAGGTGCCTCTCAGATACGCAGTATTTT. The chain recombines TRBV24-1 with TRBJ2-3; D is unclear. The CDR3 loop spans 14 amino acids. Germline-derived CDR1 and CDR2 are KGHDR and SFDVKD. Deletions cut 7 bases from V and 4 bases from J, with 14 bases between.

This chain links TRBV7-9 with TRBJ1-2; maybe TRBD1 (6 bases). Looked up from germline, CDR1 is SEHNR and CDR2 is FQNEAQ (reference sequence). CDR3 size: 14 residues. The ends were cut back, 1 base at V and 6 bases at J, with 12 bases in the middle. CDR3 region: CASSLETGTNGYTF. The CDR3 region has the DNA TGTGCCAGCAGCTTAGAGACAGGAACTAATGGCTACACCTTC.

There are a few counts of this clonotype. The rearrangement joins TRBV7-8 to TRBJ2-2; TRBD2 aligns across 8 bases. From germline, CDR1 is SGHVS and CDR2 FQNEAQ. This CDR3 has 17 residues. Unmatched junction bases numbered 13, after V lost 5 bases and J lost 5 bases. Written as DNA, the CDR3 is TGTGCCAGCAGCCTCGCGGGTAGCGGGACACGAACCGGGGAGCTGTTTTTT. Residues: CASSLAGSGTRTGELFF.

This clonotype was seen more than once but under ten times. Germline and junction disagree at one end, which may indicate a read error. The V gene is TRBV12-3 or TRBV12-4, the J gene TRBJ1-5, with no clear D. The CDR3 runs 12 residues. The CDR3 DNA follows: TGTGCCAGCGGGAACGCCAATCGGCCCCAGCATTTT. This translates into CASGNANRPQHF.

DNA of the CDR3: TGCAGTGCTACCCGGGGACTAGCGGGAGTCGAGACCCAGTACTTC. Its translation: CSATRGLAGVETQYF. The rearrangement joins TRBV20-1 to TRBJ2-5; 14 positions agree with TRBD2. V dropped 4 bases and J dropped 5; count of bases not matched to a gene: 6. Germline CDR1 and CDR2: DFQATT and SNEGSKA (reference sequence). CDR3 length equals 15 residues.

This clonotype was counted only a few times. The junction does not match germline at one end; this may be a read error. The chain combines TRBV5-1 with TRBJ2-1; D is possibly TRBD2 (5 bases). The CDR3 consists of 14 residues. The germline V gene encodes CDR1 SGHRS and CDR2 YFSETQ. DNA of the CDR3: TGCGCCAGCAGTTTGGTCGGAGGCCTCAATGAGCAGTTCTTC. As protein: CASSLVGGLNEQFF.

The chain links TRBV6-6 to TRBJ1-2, with 8 nucleotides matching TRBD1. V was clipped by 7 bases and J by 8 bases; unmatched bases: 15. CDR1 is MNHNY and CDR2 is SVGAGI in the germline V gene (reference sequence). The CDR3 is made up of 15 amino acids. CDR3: CASKMPGTGLSGYTF. CDR3 DNA: TGTGCCAGCAAAATGCCGGGGACAGGTTTATCCGGCTACACCTTC.

This clonotype was recorded a few times. The gene calls are TRBV7-2 and TRBJ1-4; D not resolved. This CDR3 has 12 residues. V lost 5 bases to trimming and J lost 8 bases, with 9 bases between them. Germline V lookup: CDR1 SGHTA, CDR2 FQGNSA. The CDR3: CASSPPSEKLFF. CDR3 bases: TGTGCCAGCAGCCCCCCCTCAGAAAAACTGTTTTTT.

This clonotype was counted ten times or more. The chain joins TRBV11-1 to TRBJ2-5; D call uncertain. Deletions cut 1 base from V and 5 bases from J, with 11 bases between. The CDR3 extends over 14 amino acids. Per the germline V gene, CDR1 is SGHAT and CDR2 is FQDESV (reference sequence). CDR3 nucleotides: TGTGCCAGCAGCTTAGTAGCAGGAAGGGAGACCCAGTACTTC. This sequence encodes CASSLVAGRETQYF.

Regarding this clonotype: Since a much larger clone is just one base distant, this may be a read error. The genes are TRBV5-6 and TRBJ2-1; unclear D gene. This CDR3 contains 14 residues. The ends were cut back, 3 bases at V and 10 bases at J, with 17 bases in the middle. The germline V gene encodes CDR1 SGHDT and CDR2 YYEEEE. The CDR3 nucleotides read TGTGCCAGCAGCTCAGACATTTTTTGGGTCGAGCAGTTCTTC. Its translation is CASSSDIFWVEQFF.

This clonotype has just a few counts. The chain couples TRBV13 to TRBJ2-5; TRBD2 agrees at 9 bases. This CDR3 region has 13 residues. V shed 5 bases, J shed 5 bases, and the junction held 3 bases outside the gene matches. Germline assignment: CDR1 PRHDT and CDR2 FYEKMQ (reference sequence). Here the CDR3 reads CASSGTSGETQYF. CDR3 DNA sequence: TGTGCCAGCAGCGGAACTAGCGGGGAGACCCAGTACTTC.

This clonotype was detected a few times. The V call is TRBV5-1, the J call TRBJ2-2, with D perhaps TRBD1 (6 bases). The CDR3 has 15 amino acids. In germline, CDR1 is SGHRS, CDR2 YFSETQ. V was cut by 3 bases and J by 1 base, with 10 bases left in between. In nucleotides, the CDR3 is TGCGCCAGCAGCTCATCGACAGGGAACACCGGGGAGCTGTTTTTT. It yields the protein CASSSSTGNTGELFF.

This clonotype was seen at least ten times. V is TRBV5-1 and J is TRBJ2-1; no clear D gene. The length of the CDR3 is 14 residues. Between the trimmed V and J ends, which lost 0 bases and 3 bases, there was a span of 7 bases. Germline values: CDR1 SGHRS, CDR2 YFSETQ. CDR3: CASSLEAGYNEQFF. In nucleotides, the CDR3 is TGCGCCAGCAGCTTGGAAGCAGGCTACAATGAGCAGTTCTTC.